This T cell receptor (beta chain) originates from a study of blood T cell repertoires in COVID-19. Study information: The United States, Italy and Spain provided the acute and convalescent COVID-19 samples.

This CDR3 region has 14 residues. Germline V gene data show CDR1 as MNHEY and CDR2 as SVGAGI. V was trimmed by 4 bases and J by 0 bases, leaving 10 bases between them. This clone was seen a single time. As processed by the authors: Estimation of nucleated cell counts was performed using reference gene primer amplification. Here immunoSEQ multiplex PCR was the method, and the copy in TCRdb shows in-frame clones only, minus some. From that table come the V and J calls and clone size; the DNA was used to work out D and trimming. The sample includes approximately 170,000 clones, about four fifths seen only once; the top ten take more than 7.5%.

The chain is built from TRBV6-5 and TRBJ2-7; perhaps TRBD1 as D (5 bases). What was sequenced was peripheral blood. This clonotype was sampled from a woman in her 70s with COVID-19, enrolled during active disease. CDR3 sequence: CASSFLTDSYEQYF. CDR3 bases: TGTGCCAGCAGTTTTTTGACAGACTCCTACGAGCAGTACTTC.